What follows are 8 T cell receptor beta chains derived from one specimen sequenced in a study of blood T cells in healthy people across ages. Combining a sample-barcoded 5' primer with a J-beta primer mix, a second PCR ran for roughly 7 to 12 cycles. TCRdb reanalysed the 5' RACE reads using MiXCR and keeps one entry per CDR3 protein. Altogether about 1.5 million distinct CDR3 sequences are present, roughly 40% being singletons, with the ten largest covering roughly 8.2%. Material: blood. The source of these receptors is a woman between 18 and 30 years old in good health.

The CDR3 region is CASSLGEAGVSTGELFF. The CDR3 region has the DNA TGCGCCAGCAGCTTGGGAGAAGCGGGAGTTAGCACCGGGGAGCTGTTTTTT. V and J are TRBV5-1 and TRBJ2-2; 8 bases fit TRBD2. The CDR3 covers 17 residues. V lost 0 bases and J lost 4; bases outside the gene matches: 8. CDR1 and CDR2 (germline): SGHRS, YFSETQ.

The CDR3 DNA is TGTGCCAGCAGTTACCTTTTAAGGGGGGGCACAGATACGCAGTATTTT. Its protein product is CASSYLLRGGTDTQYF. V usage is TRBV6-6 and J usage is TRBJ2-3; D tentatively reads TRBD1 or TRBD2 (6 bases each). This CDR3 contains 16 residues. Trimming took 2 bases from V and 1 from J, leaving 13 bases between them. Germline V lookup: CDR1 MNHNY, CDR2 SVGAGI (reference sequence).

V is TRBV12-5 and J is TRBJ1-1; 9 nucleotides match TRBD1. With V trimmed by 5 bases and J by 1 base, 2 bases remained unmatched. The CDR3 consists of 14 residues. Germline V gene lookup returns CDR1 LGHNT and CDR2 FRNRAP. CDR3 region: CASGPGQGNTEAFF. CDR3 in DNA: TGTGCTAGTGGTCCGGGACAGGGGAACACTGAAGCTTTCTTT.

This chain connects TRBV11-2 to TRBJ2-5; no clear D. V shed 3 bases and J shed 5 bases, with 13 bases lying between them. Per the germline V gene, CDR1 is SGHAT and CDR2 is FQNNGV. The CDR3 is 14 residues long. CDR3 nucleotide sequence: TGTGCCAGCAGCTTCGCAGTGGCTGGCGAGACCCAGTACTTC. Encoded protein: CASSFAVAGETQYF.

The chain employs TRBV11-2 and TRBJ2-1; D unclear. This CDR3 comprises 15 residues. Between the trimmed V and J ends, which lost 5 bases and 0 bases, there was a span of 11 bases. From germline, CDR1 is SGHAT and CDR2 FQNNGV. The CDR3 DNA sequence: TGTGCCAGCAGCCGAGACGCAGGCTCCTACAATGAGCAGTTCTTC. Its translation is CASSRDAGSYNEQFF.

The chain has TRBV27 and TRBJ2-1, with 11 bases that match TRBD2. The CDR3 spans 15 residues. Losses at the gene ends were 7 bases for V and 10 bases for J; bases not matched to a gene: 12. Per the germline V gene, CDR1 is MNHEY and CDR2 is SMNVEV (reference sequence). CDR3 DNA: TGTGCCAGCACACCCTTCTCGGGACTAGCGGCCGAGCAGTTCTTC. As protein: CASTPFSGLAAEQFF.

This rearrangement joins TRBV12-3 or TRBV12-4 to TRBJ1-5; D is unresolved. The CDR3 length is 14 residues. Trimming left V 3 bases short and J 9 bases short, with 15 bases between. In nucleotides, the CDR3 is TGTGCCAGCAGTTTCAGCCCCCGAAGGGCGCCCCAGCATTTT. Amino acids: CASSFSPRRAPQHF.

The sample holds a few counts of this clonotype. The chain is built from TRBV6-1 and TRBJ1-5; no firm D call. With 2 bases removed from V and 0 bases from J, the gap between germline ends came to 11 bases. The germline CDR1 and CDR2 sequences are MNHNS and SASEGT. This CDR3 region has 16 residues. The CDR3 sequence: CASSEWALPSNQPQHF. CDR3 in DNA: TGTGCCAGCAGTGAATGGGCCTTACCTAGCAATCAGCCCCAGCATTTT.